The 21 T cell receptor beta chains below come from one sample, sequenced in a study of cytomegalovirus exposure and HLA in healthy donors. Primers: 60 Vbeta forward and 13 Jbeta reverse. Assay used: immunoSEQ multiplex PCR; TCRdb lists only in-frame clones, some missing. The sample carries 100,000 to 150,000 clones, around 80% recorded once. Sequencing input: PBMCs. The receptors were sampled from a female donor in good health and CMV-seropositive.

This chain links TRBV2 with TRBJ1-5; possible D gene TRBD1, 5 bases. V shed 8 bases and J shed 0 bases, with 11 bases lying between them. This CDR3 has 14 amino acids. The germline V gene encodes CDR1 SNHLY and CDR2 FYNNEI. The CDR3 loop is CASSRQISNQPQHF. The CDR3 bases are TGTGCCAGCTCACGACAGATTAGCAATCAGCCCCAGCATTTT.

This rearrangement joins TRBV9 to TRBJ2-3, with TRBD1 matching 8 bases. Germline V lookup: CDR1 SGDLS, CDR2 YYNGEE. V lost 6 bases and J lost 7; bases outside the gene matches: 13. The CDR3 has 15 residues. The CDR3 DNA reads TGTGCCAGCACCGGAACCGCAGGGGGCGGCCATACGCAGTATTTT. It encodes CASTGTAGGGHTQYF.

This clone was counted only a few times. The chain joins TRBV23-1 to TRBJ2-7, with TRBD1 matching 9 bases. TRBV23-1 is given ORF status, its function remaining uncertain. Trimming took 4 bases from V and 7 from J; bases not matched to a gene: 14. CDR3 length: 16 residues. The CDR3 nucleotides read TGCGCCAGCAGTCGACTGGACAGGGGCGCTAAGGAAGAGCAGTACTTC. Translating gives CASSRLDRGAKEEQYF.

This rearrangement joins TRBV27 to TRBJ1-4; 9 nucleotides match TRBD1. There are 14 residues in the CDR3. The germline gives CDR1 MNHEY, CDR2 SMNVEV (reference sequence). V lost 3 bases to trimming and J lost 6 bases; unmatched junction nucleotides: 2. The CDR3 region is CASSFTGGDEKLFF. CDR3 DNA: TGTGCCAGCAGTTTCACAGGGGGCGATGAAAAACTGTTTTTT.

The J gene is TRBJ1-5, the V gene TRBV9; TRBD1 is a possible D gene (5 bases). The germline V gene encodes CDR1 SGDLS and CDR2 YYNGEE. CDR3 length: 15 amino acids. V was pared by 3 bases and J by 3 bases, with 13 bases between. CDR3 nucleotide sequence: TGTGCCAGCAGCGCCGCGGGGGTATACAATCAGCCCCAGCATTTT. It translates to CASSAAGVYNQPQHF.

This chain links TRBV10-1 with TRBJ2-3, with a tentative D call TRBD2 (6 bases). The CDR3 sequence is 13 residues long. Per the germline V gene, CDR1 is WNHNN and CDR2 is SYGVQD (reference sequence). Trimming cost V 8 bases and J 0 bases, with 9 bases left between them. The DNA for the CDR3 is TGCGCCAGCGGGGAGGAAAGCACAGATACGCAGTATTTT. This encodes CASGEESTDTQYF.

The V gene is TRBV28, the J gene TRBJ1-1; possible D gene TRBD1, 5 bases. CDR3 length: 13 residues. With 5 bases removed from V and 4 bases from J, the gap between germline ends came to 11 bases. The germline V gene encodes CDR1 MDHEN and CDR2 SYDVKM. CDR3 amino acids: CASSLQDTTEAFF. DNA for the CDR3: TGTGCCAGCAGTCTACAGGACACCACTGAAGCTTTCTTT.

This clone was seen only a few times. The chain recombines TRBV18 with TRBJ1-2; possible D gene TRBD1, 6 bases. Deletions cut 4 bases from V and 2 bases from J, with 11 bases between. Germline V gives CDR1 KGHSH, CDR2 LQKENI. CDR3 length: 14 residues. CDR3 nucleotides: TGTGCCAGCTCACGGGACACCCTGAACTATGGCTACACCTTC. It specifies CASSRDTLNYGYTF. Full variable domain (outside the CDR3, taken from reference TRBV18 and TRBJ1-2): NAGVMQNPRHLVRRRGQEARLRCSPMKGHSHVYWYRQLPEEGLKFMVYLQKENIIDESGMPKERFSAEFPKEGPSILRIQQVVRGDSAAYFCASSRDTLNYGYTFGSGTRLTVV.

V usage is TRBV6-1 and J usage is TRBJ2-7; 10 bases line up with TRBD1. CDR1 is MNHNS, CDR2 SASEGT, per germline. The junction had 0 bases not matched to a gene; V was cut back by 4 bases and J by 0 bases. The CDR3 runs 14 residues. Here the CDR3 reads CASSGDRGSYEQYF. The DNA for the CDR3 is TGTGCCAGCAGTGGGGACAGGGGCTCCTACGAGCAGTACTTC.

The V gene is TRBV6-5, the J gene TRBJ2-2; D unresolved. CDR3 length: 12 residues. Germline loops: CDR1 MNHEY, CDR2 SVGAGI. The V gene lost 8 bases and the J gene lost 1 base, with 5 bases spanning the gap. The chain's CDR3 is CASARNTGELFF. CDR3 in DNA: TGTGCCAGCGCGCGGAACACCGGGGAGCTGTTTTTT.

The chain recombines TRBV7-9 with TRBJ1-1, with D possibly matching TRBD1 (5 bases). Germline V gene sequence: CDR1 SEHNR, CDR2 FQNEAQ (reference sequence). Trimming removed 0 bases from V and 4 bases from J, with 9 bases in between. There are 14 residues in the CDR3. CDR3 DNA: TGTGCCAGCAGCTTAGCCCAGGGCACCACTGAAGCTTTCTTT. Translation gives CASSLAQGTTEAFF.

The rearrangement joins TRBV7-2 to TRBJ1-3; 10 bases fit TRBD1. The junction had 6 bases not matched to a gene; V was cut back by 5 bases and J by 2 bases. The CDR3 consists of 16 residues. Germline V gene sequence: CDR1 SGHTA, CDR2 FQGNSA. Written as DNA, the CDR3 is TGTGCCAGCAGCCTCTTCGGGACAGGGGCTGGAAACACCATATATTTT. Its translation is CASSLFGTGAGNTIYF.

This chain links TRBV19 with TRBJ2-5; tentative D call: TRBD1 (6 bases). The CDR3 runs to 14 residues. CDR1 is LNHDA and CDR2 is SQIVND in the germline V gene (reference sequence). V lost 5 bases and J lost 1, with 11 bases in between. This CDR3 reads CASSAQGSQETQYF. As DNA, the CDR3 is TGTGCCAGTAGTGCGCAGGGGTCCCAAGAGACCCAGTACTTC.

The chain recombines TRBV29-1 with TRBJ2-1; 10 bases match TRBD2. The CDR3 totals 15 residues. The germline V gene encodes CDR1 SQVTM and CDR2 ANQGSEA. J was trimmed by 3 bases and V by 5 bases; bases with no gene match: 7. The CDR3 DNA follows: TGCAGCGTTACCTGGACTAGCGGAGACTACAATGAGCAGTTCTTC. Its translation: CSVTWTSGDYNEQFF.

This chain joins TRBV25-1 and TRBJ1-6; perhaps TRBD1 as D (5 bases). The CDR3 is 16 residues long. With 3 bases removed from V and 9 bases from J, the gap between germline ends came to 18 bases. In germline, CDR1 is MGHDK, CDR2 SYGVNS. The CDR3 sequence is CASSDPSSGVGSPLHF. The DNA for the CDR3 is TGTGCCAGCAGTGACCCCAGTTCGGGGGTCGGTTCACCCCTCCACTTT.

The rearrangement links TRBV5-1 to TRBJ2-7; 7 bases are shared with TRBD1. The germline V gene has CDR1 SGHRS and CDR2 YFSETQ. The CDR3 covers 16 residues. V shed 4 bases, J shed 2 bases, and the junction held 12 bases outside the gene matches. As DNA, the CDR3 is TGCGCCAGCAGCACGACAGGGTGGAGTAGAACCTACGAGCAGTACTTC. This translates into CASSTTGWSRTYEQYF.

In regard to this clone: Mismatch with germline at one junction end may stem from a read error. J is TRBJ2-7 and V is TRBV7-2; no clear D. The V gene's germline CDR1 is SGHTA and CDR2 FQGNSA. CDR3 length equals 12 residues. The CDR3 coding sequence is TGTGCCAGCAGCTTATCTTCCTTCGAGCAGTACTTC. Residues: CASSLSSFEQYF.

In its sample, this clone was seen once. The genes are TRBV10-1 and TRBJ1-3, with 8 bases lining up with TRBD1. This CDR3 is 12 amino acids long. Per the germline V gene, CDR1 is WNHNN and CDR2 is SYGVQD (reference sequence). V lost 7 bases, J lost 7 bases, and 3 bases stayed unmatched. This CDR3 is CASTNRGNTIYF. Here the CDR3 DNA reads TGCGCCAGCACTAACAGGGGGAACACCATATATTTT.

The chain employs TRBV4-1 and TRBJ1-5; weak D call: TRBD1 (5 bases). Germline lookup yields CDR1 MGHRA and CDR2 YSYEKL. This CDR3 region has 14 residues. Trimming left V 4 bases short and J 11 bases short, with 18 bases between. CDR3 in DNA: TGCGCCAGCAGCCTTCCCGGACAACGGTGGGCCCAGCATTTT. Translated: CASSLPGQRWAQHF.

The chain links TRBV18 to TRBJ2-3; tentative D call: TRBD2 (5 bases). The germline CDR1 and CDR2 sequences are KGHSH and LQKENI. CDR3 length: 16 amino acids. V dropped 6 bases and J dropped 0 bases, with 16 bases sitting between them. The CDR3 spells CASSLRAPPSTDTQYF. The DNA for the CDR3 is TGTGCCAGCTCCTTGCGGGCACCTCCTAGCACAGATACGCAGTATTTT.

The chain couples TRBV6-1 to TRBJ2-5, with D perhaps TRBD2 (6 bases). The germline CDR1 and CDR2 sequences are MNHNS and SASEGT. Trimming left V 4 bases short and J 1 base short, with 16 bases between. There are 16 residues in the CDR3. This CDR3 reads CASSAYPTGGQETQYF. CDR3 nucleotide sequence: TGTGCCAGCAGTGCCTACCCCACCGGGGGCCAAGAGACCCAGTACTTC.